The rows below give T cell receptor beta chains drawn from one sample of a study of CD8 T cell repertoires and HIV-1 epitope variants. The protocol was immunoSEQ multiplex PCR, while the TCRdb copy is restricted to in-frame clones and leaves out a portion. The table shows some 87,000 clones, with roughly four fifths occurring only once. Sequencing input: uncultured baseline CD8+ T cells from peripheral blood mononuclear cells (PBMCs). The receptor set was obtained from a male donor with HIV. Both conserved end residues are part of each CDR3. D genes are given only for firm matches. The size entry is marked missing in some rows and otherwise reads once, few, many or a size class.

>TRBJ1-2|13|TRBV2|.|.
TGTGCCAGCAGTGAAAGCATGACCTATGGCTACACCTTC
CASSESMTYGYTF
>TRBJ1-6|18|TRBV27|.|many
TGTGCCAGCAACCGCGGTTTTGCAGCACCCGAGAAAAATTCACCCCTCCACTTT
CASNRGFAAPEKNSPLHF
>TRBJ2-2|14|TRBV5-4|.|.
TGTGCCAGCAGCAGTACAGGGATGACCGGGGAGCTGTTTTTT
CASSSTGMTGELFF
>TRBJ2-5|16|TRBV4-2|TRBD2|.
TGTGCCAGCAGCCAACGGGGGGGGCCCGATTGGGAGACCCAGTACTTC
CASSQRGGPDWETQYF
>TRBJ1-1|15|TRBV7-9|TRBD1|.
TGTGCCAGCACTCTAACAGGGGGCAGTGACACTGAAGCTTTCTTT
CASTLTGGSDTEAFF
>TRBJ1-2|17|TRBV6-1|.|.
TGTGCCAGCAGTGAAGCGCTTCTAATGGGAGGGGGCTATGGCTACACCTTC
CASSEALLMGGGYGYTF
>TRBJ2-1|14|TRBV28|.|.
TGTGCCAGCAGCGGCTTATATAGCGGCAATGAGCAGTTCTTC
CASSGLYSGNEQFF
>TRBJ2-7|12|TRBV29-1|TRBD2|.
TGCAGCGCGCGGACTAGCGTAGGCGAGCAGTACTTC
CSARTSVGEQYF
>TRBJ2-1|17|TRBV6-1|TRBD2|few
TGTGCCAGCAGTGAAGGGACTAGCGGGAGTTTTAGTAATGAGCAGTTCTTC
CASSEGTSGSFSNEQFF
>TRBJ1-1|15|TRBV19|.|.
TGTGCCAGTAGTGCCGCCGGGGCTATGAACACTGAAGCTTTCTTT
CASSAAGAMNTEAFF
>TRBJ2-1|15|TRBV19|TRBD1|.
TGTGCCAGTAGCCCGCTACGACAGGGCACCAATGAGCAGTTCTTC
CASSPLRQGTNEQFF
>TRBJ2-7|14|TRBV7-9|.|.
TGTGCCAGCAGCTTAAGCACTAGCTCCTACGAGCAGTACTTC
CASSLSTSSYEQYF
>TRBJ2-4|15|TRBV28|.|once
TGTGCCAGCAGTTCCGGACCCTTTGCTAAAAACATTCAGTACTTC
CASSSGPFAKNIQYF
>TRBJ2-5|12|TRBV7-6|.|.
TGTGCCAGCAGCCCACTACAGGTGAACCAGTACTTC
CASSPLQVNQYF
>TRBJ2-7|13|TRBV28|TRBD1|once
TGTGCCAGCAGCCGGGACAGGGCTTACGAGCAGTACTTC
CASSRDRAYEQYF
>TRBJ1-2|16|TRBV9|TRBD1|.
TGTGCCAGCAGCGTTTTCGGGACAGGGGCCTTCTATGGCTACACCTTC
CASSVFGTGAFYGYTF
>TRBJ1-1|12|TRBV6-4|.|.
TGTGCCAGCAGTGATAATAGGGGGAAAGCTTTCTTT
CASSDNRGKAFF
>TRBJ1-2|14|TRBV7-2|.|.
TGTGCCAGCAGCCCAGTCGGGGTTTCCTATGGCTACACCTTC
CASSPVGVSYGYTF
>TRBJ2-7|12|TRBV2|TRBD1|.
TGTGCCAGCAGGACAGGGGCCCACGAGCAGTACTTC
CASRTGAHEQYF
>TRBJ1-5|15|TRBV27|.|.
TGTGCCAGCAGGGGGGGTGCGGGGAGCAATCAGCCCCAGCATTTT
CASRGGAGSNQPQHF
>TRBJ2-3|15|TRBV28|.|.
TGTGCCAGCAGTTTGGGGCAGGGGGGAACAGATACGCAGTATTTT
CASSLGQGGTDTQYF
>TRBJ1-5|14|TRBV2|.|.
TGTGCCAGCAGCCTCGACAGTAGCAATCAGCCCCAGCATTTT
CASSLDSSNQPQHF
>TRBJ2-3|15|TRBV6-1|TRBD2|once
TGTGCCAGCGGAGCCTTACTAGCGGGCACAGATACGCAGTATTTT
CASGALLAGTDTQYF
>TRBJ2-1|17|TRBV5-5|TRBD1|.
TGTGCCAGCAGCTACAGTCTATTTACAGGGGGCGCAAGTGAGCAGTTCTTC
CASSYSLFTGGASEQFF
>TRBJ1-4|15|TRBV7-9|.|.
TGTGCCAGCAGCGCATTGGACACTGGGGATGAAAAACTGTTTTTT
CASSALDTGDEKLFF
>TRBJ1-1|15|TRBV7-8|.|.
TGTGCCAGCAGCTTAAGACAGACAGAGGGCACTGAAGCTTTCTTT
CASSLRQTEGTEAFF
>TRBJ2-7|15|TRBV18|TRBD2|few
TGTGCCAGCTCACCACCGTCAGCGGGAGCCTACGAGCAGTACTTC
CASSPPSAGAYEQYF
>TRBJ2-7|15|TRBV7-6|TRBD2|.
TGTGCCAGCAGTTTGGGAGGGCAGAACTCCTACGAGCAGTACTTC
CASSLGGQNSYEQYF
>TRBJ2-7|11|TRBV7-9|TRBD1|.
TGTGCCAGCAGCCTAGGACAGGGATTATACTTC
CASSLGQGLYF
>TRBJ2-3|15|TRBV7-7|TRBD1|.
TGTGCCAGCAGCTTAAGAGGGGGCCGCACAGATACGCAGTATTTT
CASSLRGGRTDTQYF
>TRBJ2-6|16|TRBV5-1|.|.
TGCGCCAGCAGCTTTGGGGCCCTCACTGGGGCCAACGTCCTGACTTTC
CASSFGALTGANVLTF
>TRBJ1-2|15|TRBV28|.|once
TGTGCCAGCAGTTTAGGGGGGGCGACCCTCTATGGCTACACCTTC
CASSLGGATLYGYTF
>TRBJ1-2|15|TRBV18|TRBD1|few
TGTGCCAGCTCACCGATTGACAGGGGCTCCTATGGCTACACCTTC
CASSPIDRGSYGYTF